These 26 T cell receptor beta chains were all obtained from the same sample, sequenced in a study of long-term antiretroviral therapy in people with HIV. The run of the v3.0 immunoSEQ assay was at survey level. Clones were sequenced by immunoSEQ multiplex PCR, and TCRdb holds only the in-frame ones, with some missing. The data contain about 14,000 clones, more than 80% of them seen just once; the ten biggest clones take up around 14%. The sequenced sample was unsorted PBMCs, obtained 3.2 years before starting antiretroviral therapy. The receptors were sampled from a middle-aged man with HIV.

This clone came up once. The genes are TRBV11-2 and TRBJ2-5; D gene uncertain. The CDR3 sequence is 15 residues long. The V gene's germline CDR1 is SGHAT and CDR2 FQNNGV. V was trimmed by 4 bases and J by 5 bases, leaving 17 bases between them. This chain's CDR3 is CASSSPLRFGETQYF. For the CDR3, the DNA is TGTGCCAGCAGCTCCCCTCTACGGTTCGGGGAGACCCAGTACTTC. Based on the CDR3 plus reference TRBV11-2 and TRBJ2-5, the full variable domain is EAGVAQSPRYKIIEKRQSVAFWCNPISGHATLYWYQQILGQGPKLLIQFQNNGVVDDSQLPKDRFSAERLKGVDSTLKIQPAKLEDSAVYLCASSSPLRFGETQYFGPGTRLLVL.

The CDR3 protein is CASSWMGELQETQYF. The CDR3 bases are TGTGCCAGCAGCTGGATGGGGGAGCTTCAAGAGACCCAGTACTTC. The chain uses TRBV5-6 and TRBJ2-5, with D possibly called TRBD1 or TRBD2 (5 bases each). The V and J ends lost 3 bases and 2 bases respectively, with 14 bases between them. The CDR3 has 15 residues. Germline lookup yields CDR1 SGHDT and CDR2 YYEEEE.

The J gene is TRBJ1-1, the V gene TRBV29-1; TRBD1 matches 11 bases. In germline, CDR1 is SQVTM, CDR2 ANQGSEA. Trimming took 5 bases from V and 5 from J; bases not matched to a gene: 7. The CDR3 runs 14 residues. The CDR3 region has the DNA TGCAGCGTTCGACGGGGGACAGGGGGGACTGAAGCTTTCTTT. Translation: CSVRRGTGGTEAFF.

This chain joins TRBV5-5 and TRBJ1-2; D remains unclear. The CDR3 covers 14 residues. V lost 2 bases to trimming and J lost 1 base, with 9 bases between them. Germline loops: CDR1 SGHKS, CDR2 YYEKEE (reference sequence). In nucleotides, the CDR3 is TGTGCCAGCAGCTTAGAGCCAAATAACTATGGCTACACCTTC. Amino acid sequence: CASSLEPNNYGYTF.

CDR3 DNA: TGTGCCAGCAGTAATTTTGTATCCGGGGAGCTGTTTTTT. Translation: CASSNFVSGELFF. The chain has TRBV6-1 and TRBJ2-2; D is unresolved. The CDR3 is made up of 13 amino acids. The V gene's germline CDR1 is MNHNS and CDR2 SASEGT. Trimming removed 5 bases from V and 6 bases from J, with 10 bases in between.

The chain couples TRBV10-3 to TRBJ1-2; possibly TRBD1 for D (5 bases). The CDR3 runs 12 residues. Germline values: CDR1 ENHRY, CDR2 SYGVKD. V was cut by 5 bases and J by 8 bases, with 12 bases left in between. This chain's CDR3 is CAISQGSGGYTF. The CDR3 DNA reads as TGTGCCATCAGTCAGGGATCAGGAGGCTACACCTTC.

The chain recombines TRBV30 with TRBJ2-5, with D perhaps matching TRBD1 (7 bases). This CDR3 region has 15 residues. CDR1 is GTSNPN and CDR2 is SVGIG in the germline V gene (reference sequence). Trimming removed 0 bases from V and 2 bases from J, with 13 bases in between. In DNA form, the CDR3 reads TGTGCCTGGAGTGTCTCAGGGGGGCAACAAGAGACCCAGTACTTC. The encoded protein is CAWSVSGGQQETQYF.

This chain connects TRBV11-1 to TRBJ1-4, with D maybe TRBD1 (5 bases). Between the trimmed V and J ends, which lost 2 bases and 0 bases, there was a span of 10 bases. The CDR3 has 16 residues. CDR1 is SGHAT, CDR2 FQDESV, per germline (reference sequence). CDR3 protein: CASSLPGSTTNEKLFF. The CDR3 region has the DNA TGTGCCAGCAGCTTACCAGGGTCGACAACTAATGAAAAACTGTTTTTT.

A remark on this clone: Other DNA sequences of this sample code for an identical CDR3. This chain uses TRBV5-1 with TRBJ1-1, with D possibly matching TRBD1 (6 bases). The germline V gene encodes CDR1 SGHRS and CDR2 YFSETQ. The CDR3 loop spans 14 amino acids. V lost 4 bases and J 1 base, leaving 11 bases between the germline ends. CDR3 sequence reads: CASSPTGTNTEAFF. The CDR3 DNA reads TGCGCCAGCAGCCCCACAGGGACGAACACTGAAGCTTTCTTT.

This chain joins TRBV25-1 and TRBJ1-3, with no clear D. The CDR3 has 11 residues. Trimming took off 4 bases at V and 8 bases at J, with 6 bases between the two ends. Germline V CDR1 and CDR2: MGHDK, SYGVNS. The CDR3 nucleotides are TGTGCCAGCAGTGGCGGATACACCATATATTTT. Translation: CASSGGYTIYF. The full variable domain, in which reference TRBV25-1 and TRBJ1-3 provide the parts outside the CDR3, is EADIYQTPRYLVIGTGKKITLECSQTMGHDKMYWYQQDPGMELHLIHYSYGVNSTEKGDLSSESTVSRIRTEHFPLTLESARPSHTSQYLCASSGGYTIYFGEGSWLTVV.

The rearrangement joins TRBV13 to TRBJ2-5; D is unclear. The CDR3 sequence is 14 residues long. V gave up 1 base and J gave up 1 base, with 7 bases separating them. The germline CDR1 and CDR2 sequences are PRHDT and FYEKMQ (reference sequence). DNA for the CDR3: TGTGCCAGCAGCTTAGAGGCTAGCCAAGAGACCCAGTACTTC. Residues: CASSLEASQETQYF.

V gene TRBV5-1 combines with J gene TRBJ2-7; 7 bases align to TRBD1. Germline CDR1 reads SGHRS; CDR2 reads YFSETQ. The CDR3 runs 14 residues. The V gene end was trimmed by 5 bases and the J gene end by 3 bases; junction bases not matched to a gene: 8. CDR3 nucleotide sequence: TGCGCCAGCAGTCGGGTTTCAGGGGGCTACGAGCAGTACTTC. It codes for CASSRVSGGYEQYF.

CDR3 sequence reads: CASSLGTLGTGELFF. Written as DNA, the CDR3 is TGTGCCAGCAGCTTGGGGACCTTGGGAACCGGGGAGCTGTTTTTT. The chain uses TRBV7-7 and TRBJ2-2; the D call may be TRBD1 or TRBD2 (5 bases each). V was trimmed by 3 bases and J by 5 bases, leaving 13 bases between them. This CDR3 is 15 amino acids long. CDR1 SSHAT and CDR2 FNYEAQ come from the germline V gene (reference sequence).

The gene calls are TRBV27 and TRBJ1-3, with a tentative D call TRBD1 (6 bases). Per the germline V gene, CDR1 is MNHEY and CDR2 is SMNVEV (reference sequence). The V gene lost 0 bases and the J gene lost 4 bases, with 13 bases spanning the gap. CDR3 length equals 16 residues. CDR3 sequence reads: CASSLSAGALGNTIYF. CDR3 nucleotides: TGTGCCAGCAGTTTATCGGCAGGGGCTTTAGGAAACACCATATATTTT.

This chain links TRBV19 with TRBJ2-1; D not resolved. V was clipped by 11 bases and J by 4 bases, with 15 bases between them. CDR3 length: 13 residues. Germline CDR1 LNHDA, CDR2 SQIVND (reference sequence). CDR3 region: CAVQGSVYNEQFF. In DNA form, the CDR3 reads TGTGCCGTCCAAGGTTCCGTTTACAATGAGCAGTTCTTC. Variable domain in full (rest from reference TRBV19 and TRBJ2-1): DGGITQSPKYLFRKEGQNVTLSCEQNLNHDAMYWYRQDPGQGLRLIYYSQIVNDFQKGDIAEGYSVSREKKESFPLTVTSAQKNPTAFYLCAVQGSVYNEQFFGPGTRLTVL.

The chain carries TRBV25-1 and TRBJ1-6; no firm D call. The CDR3 contains 15 residues. The ends were cut back, 6 bases at V and 7 bases at J, with 16 bases in the middle. The V gene's germline CDR1 is MGHDK and CDR2 SYGVNS. The CDR3 DNA follows: TGTGCCAGCAGCCCATCGTGGGGAGGGAATTCACCCCTCCACTTT. This sequence encodes CASSPSWGGNSPLHF.

This clone is a singleton in its sample. V and J are TRBV29-1 and TRBJ2-3; D remains ambiguous. Germline CDR1 SQVTM, CDR2 ANQGSEA. The CDR3 spans 12 residues. With 5 bases removed from V and 4 bases from J, the gap between germline ends came to 10 bases. The CDR3 DNA reads as TGCAGCGTTTCTTATCTGGCAGATACGCAGTATTTT. It specifies CSVSYLADTQYF.

The rearrangement links TRBV19 to TRBJ1-6; no firm D call. V was clipped by 9 bases and J by 8 bases, with 11 bases between them. The CDR3 covers 12 residues. CDR1 and CDR2 from the germline V gene are LNHDA and SQIVND (reference sequence). The CDR3 sequence: CASCYRDSPLHF. The CDR3 nucleotides are TGTGCCAGCTGCTACAGAGATTCACCCCTCCACTTT. The full variable domain, its missing parts supplied by reference TRBV19 and TRBJ1-6, is DGGITQSPKYLFRKEGQNVTLSCEQNLNHDAMYWYRQDPGQGLRLIYYSQIVNDFQKGDIAEGYSVSREKKESFPLTVTSAQKNPTAFYLCASCYRDSPLHFGNGTRLTVT.

V and J are TRBV2 and TRBJ1-1, with D uncertain. The CDR3 covers 13 residues. Germline-derived CDR1 and CDR2 are SNHLY and FYNNEI. Trimming removed 4 bases from V and 6 bases from J, with 12 bases in between. The chain's CDR3 is CASSARRGSEAFF. CDR3 bases: TGTGCCAGCAGTGCCAGACGGGGATCTGAAGCTTTCTTT.

This rearrangement joins TRBV18 to TRBJ1-2; a possible D gene is TRBD1 (6 bases). V was shortened by 0 bases and J by 0 bases, with 8 bases between the two germline ends. The CDR3 has 15 amino acids. The germline V gene encodes CDR1 KGHSH and CDR2 LQKENI. CDR3 protein: CASSPPRGANYGYTF. In DNA form, the CDR3 reads TGTGCCAGCTCACCACCGAGGGGGGCTAACTATGGCTACACCTTC.

The J gene is TRBJ1-1, the V gene TRBV7-9; D is undetermined. This CDR3 is built from 13 residues. V shed 4 bases and J shed 9 bases, with 15 bases lying between them. Germline CDR1 and CDR2: SEHNR and FQNEAQ (reference sequence). The CDR3 loop is CASSSYGTSKAFF. For the CDR3, the DNA is TGTGCCAGCAGCTCATACGGAACGAGCAAAGCTTTCTTT.

The rearrangement joins TRBV6-1 to TRBJ1-3; no definite D call. CDR3 length equals 15 residues. Germline V gene lookup returns CDR1 MNHNS and CDR2 SASEGT. With 3 bases removed from V and 0 bases from J, the gap between germline ends came to 9 bases. The chain's CDR3 is CASSDPGSSGNTIYF. CDR3 nucleotides: TGTGCCAGCAGTGACCCGGGGAGCTCTGGAAACACCATATATTTT.

The rearrangement links TRBV19 to TRBJ1-5; the D is unclear. Trimming took off 3 bases at V and 4 bases at J, with 4 bases between the two ends. CDR1 is LNHDA, CDR2 SQIVND, per germline (reference sequence). CDR3 length equals 12 residues. The chain's CDR3 is CASSISNQPQHF. The CDR3 region has the DNA TGTGCCAGTAGTATCAGTAATCAGCCCCAGCATTTT. Full variable domain (outside the CDR3, taken from reference TRBV19 and TRBJ1-5): DGGITQSPKYLFRKEGQNVTLSCEQNLNHDAMYWYRQDPGQGLRLIYYSQIVNDFQKGDIAEGYSVSREKKESFPLTVTSAQKNPTAFYLCASSISNQPQHFGDGTRLSIL.

This clone turned up a few times. The V call is TRBV19, the J call TRBJ1-5; maybe TRBD1 (5 bases). Germline lookup yields CDR1 LNHDA and CDR2 SQIVND (reference sequence). This CDR3 has 16 residues. The V and J ends lost 4 bases and 0 bases respectively, with 13 bases between them. The CDR3 DNA is TGTGCCAGTAGTACCGGGGGGGGAAATAGCAATCAGCCCCAGCATTTT. Translated: CASSTGGGNSNQPQHF.

The rearrangement links TRBV9 to TRBJ2-3; D remains unclear. This CDR3 has 15 amino acids. The V gene's germline CDR1 is SGDLS and CDR2 YYNGEE. V shed 0 bases and J shed 2 bases, with 10 bases lying between them. DNA of the CDR3: TGTGCCAGCAGCGTAGGGAACGGAATCACAGATACGCAGTATTTT. Its protein is CASSVGNGITDTQYF.

The chain has TRBV19 and TRBJ2-5; TRBD2 might be the D (5 bases). Germline values: CDR1 LNHDA, CDR2 SQIVND (reference sequence). This CDR3 has 15 amino acids. With 3 bases removed from V and 2 bases from J, the gap between germline ends came to 13 bases. CDR3 amino acids: CASSMGSAGQETQYF. CDR3 nucleotides: TGTGCCAGTAGTATGGGCAGTGCGGGTCAAGAGACCCAGTACTTC.